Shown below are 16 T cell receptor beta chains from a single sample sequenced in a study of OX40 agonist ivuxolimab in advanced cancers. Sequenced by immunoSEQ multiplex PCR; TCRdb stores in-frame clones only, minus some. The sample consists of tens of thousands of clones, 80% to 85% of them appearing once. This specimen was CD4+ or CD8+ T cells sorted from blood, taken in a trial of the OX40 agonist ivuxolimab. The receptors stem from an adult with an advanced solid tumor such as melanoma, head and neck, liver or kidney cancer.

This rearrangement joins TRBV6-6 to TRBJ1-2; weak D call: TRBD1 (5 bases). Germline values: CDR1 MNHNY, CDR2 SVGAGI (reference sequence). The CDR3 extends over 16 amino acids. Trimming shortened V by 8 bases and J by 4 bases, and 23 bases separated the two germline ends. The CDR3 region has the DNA TGTGCCAGCGGCTATAAACAGGCTACACCTGTCTATGGCTACACCTTC. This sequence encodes CASGYKQATPVYGYTF.

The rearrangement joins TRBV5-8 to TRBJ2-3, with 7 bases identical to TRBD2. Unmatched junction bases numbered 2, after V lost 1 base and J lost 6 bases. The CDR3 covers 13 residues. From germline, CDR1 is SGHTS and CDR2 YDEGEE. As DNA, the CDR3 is TGTGCCAGCAGCTTGCGGGGGGTGGATACGCAGTATTTT. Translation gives CASSLRGVDTQYF.

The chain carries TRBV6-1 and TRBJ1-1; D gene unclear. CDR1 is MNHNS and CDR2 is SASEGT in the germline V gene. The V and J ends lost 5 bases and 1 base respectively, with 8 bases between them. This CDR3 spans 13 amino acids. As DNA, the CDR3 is TGTGCCAGCAGTTCACGCCAGAACACTGAAGCTTTCTTT. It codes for CASSSRQNTEAFF.

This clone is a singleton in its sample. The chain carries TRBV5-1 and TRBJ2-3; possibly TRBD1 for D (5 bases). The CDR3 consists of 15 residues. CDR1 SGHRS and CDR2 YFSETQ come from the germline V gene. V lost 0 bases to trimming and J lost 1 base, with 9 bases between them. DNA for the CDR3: TGCGCCAGCAGCTTGGCCGCCAGGGGCACAGATACGCAGTATTTT. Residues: CASSLAARGTDTQYF.

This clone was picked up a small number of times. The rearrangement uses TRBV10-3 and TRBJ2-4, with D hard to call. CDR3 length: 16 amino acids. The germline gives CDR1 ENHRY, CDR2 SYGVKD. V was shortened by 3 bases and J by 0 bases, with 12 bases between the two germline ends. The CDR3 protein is CAISETMTLAKNIQYF. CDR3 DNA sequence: TGTGCCATCAGTGAAACCATGACCCTAGCCAAAAACATTCAGTACTTC.

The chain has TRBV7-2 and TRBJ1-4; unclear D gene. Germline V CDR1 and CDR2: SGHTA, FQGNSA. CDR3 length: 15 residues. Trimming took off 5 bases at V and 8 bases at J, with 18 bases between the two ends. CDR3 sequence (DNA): TGTGCCAGCAGCCGCCTAGGGTCTCCCGGGGAAAAACTGTTTTTT. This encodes CASSRLGSPGEKLFF.

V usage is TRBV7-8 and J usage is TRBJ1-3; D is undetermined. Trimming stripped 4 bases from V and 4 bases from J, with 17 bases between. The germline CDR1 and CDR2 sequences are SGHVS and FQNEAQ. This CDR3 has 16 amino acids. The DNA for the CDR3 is TGTGCCAGCAGCTCTACTGAGTTGGGATTGGGAAACACCATATATTTT. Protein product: CASSSTELGLGNTIYF.

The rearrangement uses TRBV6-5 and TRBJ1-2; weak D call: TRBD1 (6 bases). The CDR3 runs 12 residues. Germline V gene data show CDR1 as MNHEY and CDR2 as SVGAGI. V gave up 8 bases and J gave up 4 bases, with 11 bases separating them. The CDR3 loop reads CASSDRIYGYTF. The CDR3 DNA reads TGTGCCAGCTCGGACAGAATCTATGGCTACACCTTC.

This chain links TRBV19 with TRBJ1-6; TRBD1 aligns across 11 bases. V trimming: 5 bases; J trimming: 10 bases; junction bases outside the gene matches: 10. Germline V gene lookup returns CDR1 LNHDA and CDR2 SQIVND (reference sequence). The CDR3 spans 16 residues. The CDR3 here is CASSPNRDRGFSPLHF. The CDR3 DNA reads TGTGCCAGTAGTCCTAACCGGGACAGGGGGTTCTCACCCCTCCACTTT.

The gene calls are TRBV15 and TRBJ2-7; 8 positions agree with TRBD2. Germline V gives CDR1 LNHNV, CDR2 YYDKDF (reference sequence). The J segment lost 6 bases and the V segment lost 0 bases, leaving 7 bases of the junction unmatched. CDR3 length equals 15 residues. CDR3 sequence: CATSRDRGTSSEQYF. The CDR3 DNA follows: TGTGCCACCAGCAGAGATAGGGGGACTAGTAGCGAGCAGTACTTC.

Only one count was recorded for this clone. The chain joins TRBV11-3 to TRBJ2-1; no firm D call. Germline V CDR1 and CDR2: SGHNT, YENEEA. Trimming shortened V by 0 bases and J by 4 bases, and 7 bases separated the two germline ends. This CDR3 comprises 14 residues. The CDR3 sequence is CASSLDLGYNEQFF. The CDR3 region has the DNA TGTGCCAGCAGCTTAGATCTAGGGTACAATGAGCAGTTCTTC.

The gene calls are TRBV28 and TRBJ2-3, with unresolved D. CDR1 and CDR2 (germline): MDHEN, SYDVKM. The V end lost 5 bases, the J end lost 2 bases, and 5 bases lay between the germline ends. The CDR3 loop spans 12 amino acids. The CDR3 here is CASSLYTDTQYF. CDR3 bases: TGTGCCAGCAGTCTCTACACAGATACGCAGTATTTT. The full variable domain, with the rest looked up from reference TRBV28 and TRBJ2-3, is DVKVTQSSRYLVKRTGEKVFLECVQDMDHENMFWYRQDPGLGLRLIYFSYDVKMKEKGDIPEGYSVSREKKERFSLILESASTNQTSMYLCASSLYTDTQYFGPGTRLTVL.

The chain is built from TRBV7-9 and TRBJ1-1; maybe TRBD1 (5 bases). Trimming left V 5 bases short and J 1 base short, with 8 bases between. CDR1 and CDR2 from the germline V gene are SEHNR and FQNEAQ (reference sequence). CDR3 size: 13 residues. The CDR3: CASSQQENTEAFF. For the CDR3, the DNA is TGTGCCAGCAGCCAACAGGAGAACACTGAAGCTTTCTTT.

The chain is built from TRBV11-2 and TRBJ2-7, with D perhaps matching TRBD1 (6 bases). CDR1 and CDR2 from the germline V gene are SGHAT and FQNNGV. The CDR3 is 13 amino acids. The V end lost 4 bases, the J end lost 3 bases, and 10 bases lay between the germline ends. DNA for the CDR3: TGTGCCAGCAGCTACCCACAGGGCTACGAGCAGTACTTC. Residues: CASSYPQGYEQYF. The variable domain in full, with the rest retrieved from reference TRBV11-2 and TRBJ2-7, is EAGVAQSPRYKIIEKRQSVAFWCNPISGHATLYWYQQILGQGPKLLIQFQNNGVVDDSQLPKDRFSAERLKGVDSTLKIQPAKLEDSAVYLCASSYPQGYEQYFGPGTRLTVT.

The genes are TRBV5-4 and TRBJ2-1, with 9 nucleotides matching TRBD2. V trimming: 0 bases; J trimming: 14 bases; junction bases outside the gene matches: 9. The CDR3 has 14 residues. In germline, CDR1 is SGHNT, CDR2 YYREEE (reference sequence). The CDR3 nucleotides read TGTGCCAGCAGCTTGGTGGGAGGCGGGGGGGCCGAGTTCTTC. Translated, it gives CASSLVGGGGAEFF. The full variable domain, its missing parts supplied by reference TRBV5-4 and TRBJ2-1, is ETGVTQSPTHLIKTRGQQVTLRCSSQSGHNTVSWYQQALGQGPQFIFQYYREEENGRGNFPPRFSGLQFPNYSSELNVNALELDDSALYLCASSLVGGGGAEFFGPGTRLTVL.

The CDR3: CASSFRGGVGEKLFF. CDR3 nucleotides: TGTGCCAGCAGCTTCCGAGGGGGCGTGGGTGAAAAACTGTTTTTT. The rearrangement joins TRBV11-3 to TRBJ1-4, with TRBD1 matching 7 bases. V was pared by 3 bases and J by 7 bases, with 8 bases of the junction left unmatched. The germline CDR1 and CDR2 sequences are SGHNT and YENEEA. The length of the CDR3 is 15 residues.